The present T cell receptor (beta chain) was sequenced within a study of blood T cell repertoires in COVID-19. The overall study: Sites in the United States, Italy and Spain provided acute and convalescent COVID-19 samples. PBMCs, B-cell-depleted T cells, or T cells provided the cDNA or gDNA that made up the material.

TCRdb's copy holds only in-frame clones and misses some; the assay was immunoSEQ multiplex PCR. The sample shows about 160,000 clones, more than 80% of them seen only once. V was clipped by 2 bases and J by 10 bases, with 12 bases between them. The CDR3 runs to 11 residues. In germline, CDR1 is DFQATT, CDR2 SNEGSKA (reference sequence). The TCR was taken from a man between 65 and 85 years old with acute or convalescent COVID-19. The sample was peripheral blood. The V gene is TRBV20-1, the J gene TRBJ2-7; TRBD1 might be the D (5 bases). The CDR3: CSARSQGFQYF. The CDR3 DNA reads TGCAGTGCTAGATCCCAGGGCTTCCAGTACTTC.